The text below deals with one T cell receptor beta chain. Its cognate antigen is unknown. Beta-chain TCR cDNA was generated via 5'RACE template switching with UMIs. TCRdb reprocessed the 5' RACE reads; each CDR3 protein has one entry and no DNA is given. Recorded for this sample: 350,000 to 500,000 distinct CDR3 sequences. CDR3 length: 13 amino acids. The data belong to a study of T cells expressing NK-cell markers. Whole-study context: Sorted CD3+CD56-NKG2C+, CD3+CD56+NKG2C+ and CD3+CD56+NKG2C- T cells supplied the TCR beta repertoires. Seven sequenced donors out of eight were HCMV-seropositive, one seronegative.

Study conclusions and caveats: There were four donors in whom these clonotypes also led the CD3+CD56-NKG2C+ fraction.

The TCR originated in a woman between 18 and 70 years old in good health. The gene calls are TRBV12-3 or TRBV12-4 and TRBJ2-1; TCRdb's D call, TRBD1, is unchecked because there is no DNA. Sequencing was performed on blood T cells: a sorted CD56 or NKG2C T cell subset, CD4+ or CD8+ T cells, or bulk PBMC T cells (not recorded which). CDR3 region: CASSLGKGDEQFF.